This T cell receptor beta chain emerged from a study of blood T cells in healthy people across ages. Through a sample-barcoded 5' primer and a J-beta primer mix, a second PCR was run for roughly 6 to 11 cycles. TCRdb redid the calling of the 5' RACE reads with MiXCR, one entry per CDR3 protein. This table has approximately 2,000,000 distinct CDR3 sequences, more than 35% appearing once. This CDR3 is built from 15 residues. Germline V gene sequence: CDR1 LGHNA, CDR2 YNFKEQ. The V gene lost 0 bases and the J gene lost 11 bases, with 19 bases spanning the gap. As to this clonotype: This may stem from a read error, because a much larger clone lies one nucleotide away.

This clonotype was obtained from a human donor in good health. The source material was blood. The chain carries TRBV4-2 and TRBJ2-5; D might be TRBD2 (6 bases). The CDR3 DNA follows: TGTGCCAGCAGCCAAGAGTCGGGGACTTCCTACGGGCAGTACTTC. Translation: CASSQESGTSYGQYF.